This T cell receptor (beta chain) was sequenced for a study of shared T cell receptors in the human thymus. The count of this clone is one. Method: immunoSEQ multiplex PCR; TCRdb's copy keeps in-frame clones and lacks some. The sample has about 380,000 clones; approximately 95% are singletons. Trimming stripped 2 bases from V and 6 bases from J, with 5 bases between. The CDR3 sequence is 12 residues long. Germline assignment: CDR1 SGDLS and CDR2 YYNGEE. Specimen: thymocytes. The origin of this receptor is a human donor. The chain combines TRBV9 with TRBJ2-2; a possible D gene is TRBD2 (5 bases). CDR3 loop: CASSVSAGELFF. Here the CDR3 DNA reads TGTGCCAGCAGCGTTAGCGCCGGGGAGCTGTTTTTT.